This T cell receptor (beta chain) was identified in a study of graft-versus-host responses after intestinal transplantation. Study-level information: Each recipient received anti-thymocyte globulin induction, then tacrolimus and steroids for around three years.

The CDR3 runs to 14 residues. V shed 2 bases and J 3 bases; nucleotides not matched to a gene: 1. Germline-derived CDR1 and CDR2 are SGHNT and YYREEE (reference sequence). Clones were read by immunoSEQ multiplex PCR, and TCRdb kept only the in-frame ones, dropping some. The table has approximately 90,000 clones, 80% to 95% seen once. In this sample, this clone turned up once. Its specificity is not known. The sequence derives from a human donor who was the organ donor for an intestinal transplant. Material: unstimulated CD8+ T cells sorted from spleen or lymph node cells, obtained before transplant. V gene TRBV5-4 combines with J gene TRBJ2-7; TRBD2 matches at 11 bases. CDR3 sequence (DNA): TGTGCCAGCAGCTTCGGGACTAGCGGCTACGAGCAGTACTTC. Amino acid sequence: CASSFGTSGYEQYF.